This TCR beta chain was identified during a study of human T cells and chemical hapten exposure. Study at large: Donors were sensitized with 2% DPC on the upper inner arm. Notes on the study in general: PT1 expanded TCR counts and patch test score correlated positively.

Germline values: CDR1 SQVTM, CDR2 ANQGSEA. The CDR3 has 12 residues. V was clipped by 7 bases and J by 6 bases, with 13 bases between them. Only a few counts were recorded for this clonotype. Its antigen remains unidentified. TCRdb processed the RACE reads anew with MiXCR; each CDR3 protein has one entry. The table includes approximately 350,000 distinct CDR3 sequences, under 9% detected once. Regarding time point: patch test 1, 2 weeks after DPC sensitization. This sample's treatment: therapeutic diphenylcyclopropenone sensitization with weekly scalp DPC. This rearrangement joins TRBV29-1 to TRBJ2-1; D is uncertain. The source was whole blood, collected in connection with sensitization to the hapten diphenylcyclopropenone (DPC). The sequence was obtained from a woman younger than 30 with alopecia areata. Some clones in this sample may be carry-over from other donors' samples. The CDR3, as DNA: TGCAGCGGAGCAGGTTCGTCCAATGAGCAGTTCTTC. Protein product: CSGAGSSNEQFF.